This is a list of T cell receptor beta chains from one sample in a study of blood T cells in healthy people across ages. TCRdb called the 5' RACE reads again in MiXCR, with one record for every CDR3 protein. The sample holds roughly 500,000 distinct CDR3 sequences, roughly 29% seen once. Sequenced input: blood. The origin of the receptors is a woman in her 70s in good health. CDR3s include the opening cysteine and the closing phenylalanine or tryptophan. A D gene is named only where the DNA matches it firmly. Only some rows state a clone size, as once, few, many or a class for expanded clones.

few	TRBD1	TRBV10-3	TRBJ2-7	TGTGCCATCAGCCGGACAGGGGGGGGCTACGAGCAGTACTTC	CAISRTGGGYEQYF
.	.	TRBV5-1	TRBJ2-3	TGCGCCAGCAGCTTGGAGATCGGGGCGGATACGCAGTATTTT	CASSLEIGADTQYF
.	.	TRBV24-1	TRBJ1-2	TGTGCCACCAGTGATCGACAGGATGGCTACACCTTC	CATSDRQDGYTF
.	.	TRBV12-3/TRBV12-4	TRBJ2-3	TGTGCCAGCAAAAACCGGGGGATCGGCACAGATACGCAGTATTTT	CASKNRGIGTDTQYF
few	.	TRBV6-1	TRBJ2-6	TGTGCTAGCAGGGGAGTGGGGGCCAACGTCCTGACTTTC	CASRGVGANVLTF
few	.	TRBV20-1	TRBJ2-3	TGCAGTGCTAGTCCGCCGGGCCGTACAGATACGCAGTATTTT	CSASPPGRTDTQYF
few	.	TRBV11-2	TRBJ2-3	TGTGCCAGCAGCCAGGGGTTTGGGGAAGATACGCAGTATTTT	CASSQGFGEDTQYF
.	TRBD1	TRBV20-1	TRBJ1-5	TGCAGTGCTACATCCGGACAGGGCGCTTATCAGCCCCAGCATTTT	CSATSGQGAYQPQHF
few	.	TRBV20-1	TRBJ1-4	TGCAGTGCTCTACCGACGAGGGGTAAAACTAATGAAAAACTGTTTTTT	CSALPTRGKTNEKLFF
.	TRBD1	TRBV20-1	TRBJ2-1	TGCAGTGCCCTCTCGGGACAGCGAACCTACGAGCAGTTCTTC	CSALSGQRTYEQFF
few	.	TRBV7-3	TRBJ1-2	TGTGCCAGCAGCCCGGGCCCCTTGACAGCAGGGTATGGCTACACCTTC	CASSPGPLTAGYGYTF
.	.	TRBV2	TRBJ1-4	TGTGCCAGCAGTTCAGGGTCCTCTAATGAAAAACTGTTTTTT	CASSSGSSNEKLFF
.	.	TRBV4-3	TRBJ2-4	TGCGCCAGCGGCCAAGGAAGAGGGGGTACTCTAGCCAAAAACATTCAGTACTTC	CASGQGRGGTLAKNIQYF
few	TRBD2	TRBV20-1	TRBJ2-5	TGCAGTGCTAGCCGCGCTAGCGGGGGAAAAGAGACCCAGTACTTC	CSASRASGGKETQYF
few	.	TRBV13	TRBJ1-1	TGTGCCAGCAGCTTAGATCCTGACACTGAAGCTTTCTTT	CASSLDPDTEAFF
few	TRBD1	TRBV4-3	TRBJ1-2	TGCGCCAGCAGCCAAGTCGAAAGGGGGCAAGGTGGCTACACCTTC	CASSQVERGQGGYTF
many	.	TRBV6-1	TRBJ2-5	TGTGCCAGCAGTGCCCTATGGAAGGGCTACCAAGAGACCCAGTACTTC	CASSALWKGYQETQYF
.	.	TRBV4-3	TRBJ2-3	TGCGCCAGCAGCCAAGAGCGGGACCTAACAGATACGCAGTATTTT	CASSQERDLTDTQYF
.	TRBD1	TRBV5-1	TRBJ1-2	TGCGCCAGCAGCTTGGATGGGACAGGGATCGGCTACACCTTC	CASSLDGTGIGYTF
.	.	TRBV3-1	TRBJ1-2	TGTGCCAGCAGTGAGCGGGGCAGTTCTAACTATGGCTACACCTTC	CASSERGSSNYGYTF
.	TRBD1	TRBV5-1	TRBJ2-5	TGCGCCAGCAGCGGATGGACAGGGGAAGAGACCCAGTACTTC	CASSGWTGEETQYF
.	.	TRBV20-1	TRBJ2-1	TGCAGTGCCGACTGGGGGATCCCCAGCTCCTACAATGAGCAGTTCTTC	CSADWGIPSSYNEQFF
.	.	TRBV29-1	TRBJ1-1	TGCAGCGGTATGAACAGGGAGAGCACTGAAGCTTTCTTT	CSGMNRESTEAFF
many	.	TRBV20-1	TRBJ1-1	TGCAGTGCTAGAGGTGGGGTGCTGACTGAAGCTTTCTTT	CSARGGVLTEAFF
.	.	TRBV6-5	TRBJ1-2	TGTGCCAGCAGTCCCTCGGGCTATGGCTACACCTTC	CASSPSGYGYTF
.	.	TRBV20-1	TRBJ1-2	TGCAGTGCTAGAGATGATGACCCATATGGCTACACCTTC	CSARDDDPYGYTF
.	TRBD1	TRBV27	TRBJ1-1	TGTGCCACCGCAAGGGCGGGTGGGACAGCGAACACTGAAGCTTTCTTT	CATARAGGTANTEAFF
.	.	TRBV5-6	TRBJ2-7	TGTGCCAGCAGCTTGGTAAGTGGGACGTCATTTGGCGAGCAGTACTTC	CASSLVSGTSFGEQYF
few	.	TRBV5-1	TRBJ2-4	TGCGCCAGCAGTACCGGGGATTCTACCAAAAACATTCAGTACTTC	CASSTGDSTKNIQYF
few	.	TRBV7-2	TRBJ1-1	TGTGCCAGCAGCTTAGCGGCGGTGGGGTACACTGAAGCTTTCTTT	CASSLAAVGYTEAFF
.	TRBD2	TRBV15	TRBJ2-5	TGTGCCACCAGCAGAGTTCAGCGGGGGGGAGAGACCCAGTACTTC	CATSRVQRGGETQYF
once	.	TRBV5-1	TRBJ1-4	TGCGCCAGCAGCTGGATCCCGGGGACAACTAATGAAAAACTGTTTTTT	CASSWIPGTTNEKLFF
.	.	TRBV4-2	TRBJ2-6	TGTGCCAGCAGCCAAGATTGGGGAACTGGGGCCAACGTCCTGACTTTC	CASSQDWGTGANVLTF
.	.	TRBV15	TRBJ1-4	TGTGCCACCAGCGGACGTAAGGGTGAAAAACCGTTTTTT	CATSGRKGEKPFF
.	TRBD1	TRBV6-6	TRBJ1-1	TGTGCCAGCACCAAGGGACAGGGAGTTACTGAAGCTTTCTTT	CASTKGQGVTEAFF
.	.	TRBV12-3/TRBV12-4	TRBJ2-3	TGTGCCAGCATTTTGCCGGGGACAGATACGCAGTATTTT	CASILPGTDTQYF
.	.	TRBV5-1	TRBJ1-3	TGCGCCAGCAGCTTGGACCTGAAGTCTGGAAACACCATATATTTT	CASSLDLKSGNTIYF
.	.	TRBV7-9	TRBJ1-2	TGTGCCAGCAGCTTAGGGGAAGTGGATGGCTACACCTTC	CASSLGEVDGYTF
few	TRBD1	TRBV25-1	TRBJ1-2	TGTGCCAGCGGACAGGGGACTGGAGGCTACACCTTC	CASGQGTGGYTF
.	.	TRBV21-1	TRBJ2-1	TGTGCCAGCAGCAAAGGGGGGACAGTTAATGAGCAGTTCTTC	CASSKGGTVNEQFF
.	.	TRBV10-3	TRBJ2-5	TGTGCCATCAGTTCGTCCGAGGGGACCCAGTACTTC	CAISSSEGTQYF
.	TRBD2	TRBV12-3/TRBV12-4	TRBJ2-1	TGTGCCAGCAGTTTGACTAGCGGGAGGGCGGGTGAGCAGTTCTTC	CASSLTSGRAGEQFF
few	TRBD1	TRBV20-1	TRBJ1-2	TGCAGTGCTAGCGCGACAGGGGGGTATGGCTACACCTTC	CSASATGGYGYTF
few	.	TRBV12-5	TRBJ2-2	TGTGCTAGTGGTTTGAACACAGGATCGAACACCGGGGAGCTGTTTTTT	CASGLNTGSNTGELFF
.	.	TRBV12-3/TRBV12-4	TRBJ2-7	TGTGCCAGCAGGTTTAGAGGGATGGGCCTTATCTACGAGCAGTACTTC	CASRFRGMGLIYEQYF
few	.	TRBV18	TRBJ2-5	TGTGCCAGCTCACCAGTTCTCGGTACGGGACAAGAGACCCAGTACTTC	CASSPVLGTGQETQYF
few	TRBD1	TRBV4-3	TRBJ2-7	TGCGCCAGCAGCCAAGATGTGGGACAGACCGGGCCCCAGTACTTC	CASSQDVGQTGPQYF
.	.	TRBV6-5	TRBJ2-7	TGTGCCAGCAGTTACTCGACTATCGCAGGGACCAACGAGCAGTACTTC	CASSYSTIAGTNEQYF
.	TRBD1	TRBV19	TRBJ1-3	TGTGCCAGTGCCACCCCCAGGGACAGATCTGGAAACACCATATATTTT	CASATPRDRSGNTIYF
few	.	TRBV7-3	TRBJ1-1	TGTGCCAGCAGCCTGAAACAGGGCCCACACACTGAAGCTTTCTTT	CASSLKQGPHTEAFF
few	TRBD2	TRBV7-2	TRBJ2-5	TGTGCCAGCAGCTTAGAGACTAGCGGGCCAGCCAGGACCCAGTACTTC	CASSLETSGPARTQYF
.	.	TRBV7-9	TRBJ2-7	TGTGCCAGCAGCTTAAAAAGAGCGGATACCTACGAGCAGTACTTC	CASSLKRADTYEQYF
.	.	TRBV6-1	TRBJ2-6	TGTGCCAGCAGTGCGAATTTACAGCTCTCTGGGGCCAACGTCCTGACTTTC	CASSANLQLSGANVLTF
.	.	TRBV20-1	TRBJ1-2	TGCGTGGCGTACAGCTTCCTATATGGCTACACCTTC	CVAYSFLYGYTF